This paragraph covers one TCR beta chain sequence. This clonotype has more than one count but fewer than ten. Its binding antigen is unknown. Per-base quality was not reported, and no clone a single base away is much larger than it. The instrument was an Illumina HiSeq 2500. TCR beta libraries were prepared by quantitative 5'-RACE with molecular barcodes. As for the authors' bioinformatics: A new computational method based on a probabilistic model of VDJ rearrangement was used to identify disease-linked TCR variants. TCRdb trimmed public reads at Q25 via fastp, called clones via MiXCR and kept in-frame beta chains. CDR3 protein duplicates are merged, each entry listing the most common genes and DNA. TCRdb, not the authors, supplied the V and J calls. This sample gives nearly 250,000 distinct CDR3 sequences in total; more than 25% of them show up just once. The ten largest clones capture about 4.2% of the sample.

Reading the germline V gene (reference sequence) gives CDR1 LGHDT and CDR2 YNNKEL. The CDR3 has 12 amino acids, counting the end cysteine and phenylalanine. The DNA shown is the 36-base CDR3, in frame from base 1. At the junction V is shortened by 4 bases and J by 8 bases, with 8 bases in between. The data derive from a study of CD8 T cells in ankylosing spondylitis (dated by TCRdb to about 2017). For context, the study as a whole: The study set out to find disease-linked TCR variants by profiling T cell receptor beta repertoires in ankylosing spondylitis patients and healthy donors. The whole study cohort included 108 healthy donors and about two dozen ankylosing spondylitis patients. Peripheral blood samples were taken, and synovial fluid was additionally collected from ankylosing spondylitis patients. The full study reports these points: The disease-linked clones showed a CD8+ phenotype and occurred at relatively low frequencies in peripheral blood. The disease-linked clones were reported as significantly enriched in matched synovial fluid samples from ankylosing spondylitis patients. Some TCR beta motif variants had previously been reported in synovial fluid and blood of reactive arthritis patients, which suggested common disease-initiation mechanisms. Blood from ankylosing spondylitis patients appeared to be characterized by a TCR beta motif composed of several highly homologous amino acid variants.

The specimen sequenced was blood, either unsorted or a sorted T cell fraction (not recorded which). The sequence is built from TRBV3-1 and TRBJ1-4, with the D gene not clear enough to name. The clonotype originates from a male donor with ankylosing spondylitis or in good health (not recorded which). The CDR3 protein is CASSPDGEKLFF. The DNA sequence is TGTGCCAGCAGCCCGGACGGAGAAAAACTGTTTTTT.